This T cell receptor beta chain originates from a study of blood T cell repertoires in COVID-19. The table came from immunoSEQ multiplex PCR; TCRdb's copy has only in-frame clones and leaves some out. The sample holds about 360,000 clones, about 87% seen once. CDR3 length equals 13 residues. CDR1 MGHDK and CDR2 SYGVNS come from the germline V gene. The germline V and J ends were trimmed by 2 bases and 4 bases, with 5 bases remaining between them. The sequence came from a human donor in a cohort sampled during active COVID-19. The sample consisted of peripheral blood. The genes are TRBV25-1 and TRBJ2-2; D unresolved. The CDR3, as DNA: TGTGCCAGCAGTGAAGAGGTCACCGGGGAGCTGTTTTTT. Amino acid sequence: CASSEEVTGELFF.